These 6 T cell receptor beta chains originate from one sample sequenced in a study of shared clonotypes between healthy human individuals. Generated by immunoSEQ multiplex PCR, the TCRdb table keeps only in-frame clones and is missing some. There are 1.4 million to 1.5 million clones in the sample; approximately 96% occur only once, and roughly 1.2% lies in the top ten. Material: naive CD4+ T cells sorted from blood. Subset defined: CD45RA+ positively selected. Source of these receptors: a man aged 25 to 40 in good health.

For this clone: Other DNA variants within this sample encode the same CDR3. CDR3 protein: CASSIRGGNTEAFF. The CDR3 DNA follows: TGTGCCAGTAGTATCCGGGGAGGGAACACTGAAGCTTTCTTT. The V gene is TRBV19, the J gene TRBJ1-1; D is uncertain. This CDR3 spans 14 amino acids. The germline gives CDR1 LNHDA, CDR2 SQIVND (reference sequence). Deletions cut 3 bases from V and 1 base from J, with 9 bases between.

CDR3 region: CASIRQGTEAFF. The CDR3 coding sequence is TGTGCCAGCATCCGTCAGGGCACTGAAGCTTTCTTT. This chain connects TRBV25-1 to TRBJ1-1; perhaps TRBD1 as D (5 bases). CDR3 length equals 12 residues. Germline V lookup: CDR1 MGHDK, CDR2 SYGVNS. Between the trimmed V and J ends, which lost 7 bases and 4 bases, there was a span of 10 bases.

The V call is TRBV28, the J call TRBJ1-5, with a weak D call TRBD1 (5 bases). Trimming removed 7 bases at V and 7 bases at J, with 14 bases between. This CDR3 is 13 amino acids long. Germline V gene data show CDR1 as MDHEN and CDR2 as SYDVKM. CDR3 in amino acids: CASTPGGVQPQHF. In DNA, the CDR3 is TGTGCCAGCACCCCCGGAGGGGTACAGCCCCAGCATTTT.

The rearrangement uses TRBV5-1 and TRBJ2-7, with 14 bases fitting TRBD2. Trimming removed 4 bases from V and 2 bases from J; junction bases left unmatched: 8. This CDR3 comprises 17 residues. Germline loops: CDR1 SGHRS, CDR2 YFSETQ. The CDR3 reads CASSRTSGGIYPYEQYF. CDR3 bases: TGCGCCAGCAGCAGGACTAGCGGGGGGATTTACCCCTACGAGCAGTACTTC.

The chain joins TRBV27 to TRBJ1-2; TRBD1 agrees at 7 bases. J gave up 0 bases and V 3 bases, and 7 bases lay outside the gene matches. The CDR3 totals 16 residues. CDR1 is MNHEY, CDR2 SMNVEV, per germline (reference sequence). CDR3 nucleotides: TGTGCCAGCAGTTTGTCTTTGGACAGGACTAACTATGGCTACACCTTC. Encoded protein: CASSLSLDRTNYGYTF.

The chain combines TRBV29-1 with TRBJ1-1, with D unresolved. In germline, CDR1 is SQVTM, CDR2 ANQGSEA. The CDR3 runs to 12 residues. V lost 7 bases and J lost 1, with 10 bases in between. The CDR3 here is CSALIGNTEAFF. The CDR3 nucleotides are TGCAGCGCCCTTATTGGGAACACTGAAGCTTTCTTT.